This T cell receptor (beta chain) was found in a study of shared clonotypes between healthy human individuals. Naive CD8 isolation took CD45RO-negative cells positively selected for CCR7 and excluded terminally differentiated effector memory CD45RA+ cells. Some clones are missing from TCRdb's copy, which holds only in-frame ones; the method was immunoSEQ multiplex PCR. The data contain about 2.2 million clones, roughly 93% of them seen just once; the ten biggest clones take up around 1.8%. The ends were cut back, 3 bases at V and 2 bases at J, with 8 bases in the middle. Germline CDR1 is MDHEN and CDR2 is SYDVKM. The CDR3 loop spans 14 amino acids.

The source is a man younger than 35 in good health. Some clones in this sample may be carry-over from other donors' samples. This sequence joins TRBV28 and TRBJ1-3; no firm D call. The sample comprised naive CD8+ T cells from PBMCs. This CDR3 is CASSFRETGNTIYF. The CDR3 region has the DNA TGTGCCAGCAGTTTCCGGGAAACTGGAAACACCATATATTTT.